The next 15 T cell receptor beta chains were all read from a single sample in a study of T cell responses to AZD1222 COVID-19 vaccine. Assay: immunoSEQ multiplex PCR; the TCRdb copy retains only in-frame clones and omits some. The sample records 100,000 to 150,000 clones, 88% being singletons. The sample here was peripheral blood, taken on day 0 of AZD1222 vaccination. These receptors originate from an adult in good health.

This clone was seen a few times. The chain is built from TRBV28 and TRBJ1-6, with 10 bases that match TRBD1. CDR3 length: 15 amino acids. V lost 6 bases and J lost 8; bases outside the gene matches: 7. The germline gives CDR1 MDHEN, CDR2 SYDVKM. CDR3 bases: TGTGCCAGCAGGGGGGACAGGGGTAAGGATTCACCCCTCCACTTT. Protein sequence: CASRGDRGKDSPLHF.

The rearrangement joins TRBV19 to TRBJ2-7; TRBD2 matches 9 bases. J lost 3 bases, V lost 3 bases, and 3 bases had no gene match. Germline V lookup: CDR1 LNHDA, CDR2 SQIVND (reference sequence). The CDR3 has 14 amino acids. CDR3 amino acids: CASSISGSFYEQYF. For the CDR3, the DNA is TGTGCCAGTAGTATTAGCGGGAGTTTCTACGAGCAGTACTTC.

The chain employs TRBV24-1 and TRBJ2-5; a possible D gene is TRBD1 (5 bases). The germline CDR1 and CDR2 sequences are KGHDR and SFDVKD. The CDR3 contains 17 residues. V was shortened by 1 base and J by 2 bases, with 16 bases between the two germline ends. The chain's CDR3 is CATSDFRGADLQETQYF. CDR3 nucleotides: TGTGCCACCAGTGATTTTAGGGGCGCTGATCTTCAAGAGACCCAGTACTTC.

The genes are TRBV2 and TRBJ1-3; perhaps TRBD1 as D (5 bases). Germline-derived CDR1 and CDR2 are SNHLY and FYNNEI. Trimming stripped 2 bases from V and 3 bases from J, with 11 bases between. The CDR3 runs 15 residues. CDR3 DNA: TGTGCCAGCAGTGAACCAGGGCCAGGTGGAAACACCATATATTTT. The encoded protein is CASSEPGPGGNTIYF.

The V and J genes are TRBV2 and TRBJ2-1; D uncertain. This CDR3 contains 13 residues. Trimming shortened V by 2 bases and J by 2 bases, and 4 bases separated the two germline ends. Germline V CDR1 and CDR2: SNHLY, FYNNEI. This CDR3 reads CASSESAYNEQFF. CDR3 DNA sequence: TGTGCCAGCAGTGAATCGGCCTACAATGAGCAGTTCTTC.

The rearrangement joins TRBV19 to TRBJ1-1; D is unclear. The CDR3 spans 14 residues. Per the germline V gene, CDR1 is LNHDA and CDR2 is SQIVND (reference sequence). V shed 7 bases and J shed 1 base, with 13 bases lying between them. The CDR3 protein is CASKGGGWNTEAFF. DNA of the CDR3: TGTGCCAGTAAGGGCGGAGGGTGGAACACTGAAGCTTTCTTT.

This sequence joins TRBV28 and TRBJ2-7; TRBD2 is a possible D gene (6 bases). Germline V gene data show CDR1 as MDHEN and CDR2 as SYDVKM. Trimming stripped 2 bases from V and 2 bases from J, with 16 bases between. The CDR3 contains 16 residues. This CDR3 is CASSLPAGGRAYEQYF. The CDR3 DNA is TGTGCCAGCAGTTTACCAGCGGGCGGAAGGGCCTACGAGCAGTACTTC.

The CDR3 loop reads CAISDRDRRYEQYF. CDR3 in DNA: TGTGCCATCAGTGACCGGGACAGGCGCTACGAGCAGTACTTC. The chain recombines TRBV10-3 with TRBJ2-7; 8 bases match TRBD1. The trim removed 3 bases at V and 3 bases at J, leaving 4 bases unmatched. Germline V gene data show CDR1 as ENHRY and CDR2 as SYGVKD. This CDR3 spans 14 amino acids.

The rearrangement uses TRBV10-2 and TRBJ1-2, with D tentatively TRBD1 (5 bases). CDR1 is WSHSY, CDR2 SAAADI, per germline. V shed 2 bases and J shed 1 base, with 14 bases lying between them. CDR3 size: 16 residues. The CDR3 DNA is TGCGCCAGCAGTGAGCCAGGGTCCCCCCTTAACTATGGCTACACCTTC. Translation: CASSEPGSPLNYGYTF.

This chain uses TRBV27 with TRBJ1-5; a weak D match, TRBD1 (6 bases). The V end lost 3 bases, the J end lost 10 bases, and 25 bases lay between the germline ends. The CDR3 has 17 residues. Germline assignment: CDR1 MNHEY and CDR2 SMNVEV (reference sequence). CDR3 coding DNA: TGTGCCAGCAGTTTTTTGGGCGGGGGCGCGAGTATCAGACCCCAGCATTTT. Translation: CASSFLGGGASIRPQHF.

This chain uses TRBV2 with TRBJ2-7; D could derive from TRBD1 or TRBD2 (6 bases each). Trimming took 3 bases from V and 1 from J, leaving 10 bases between them. The CDR3 loop spans 14 amino acids. Per germline, CDR1 SNHLY and CDR2 FYNNEI. The CDR3 sequence is CASSDWGASYEQYF. CDR3 coding DNA: TGTGCCAGCAGTGATTGGGGGGCTTCCTACGAGCAGTACTTC.

The chain joins TRBV7-2 to TRBJ1-4; 7 bases map to TRBD1. V lost 2 bases and J lost 3; bases outside the gene matches: 3. CDR3 size: 15 residues. Germline lookup yields CDR1 SGHTA and CDR2 FQGNSA. The CDR3 nucleotides are TGTGCCAGCAGCTTAATGAGGGGGCCTAATGAAAAACTGTTTTTT. This codes for CASSLMRGPNEKLFF.

The table lists this clone with a few counts. CDR3 residues: CASREGENTEAFF. CDR3 nucleotide sequence: TGTGCCAGCAGGGAAGGGGAGAACACTGAAGCTTTCTTT. The chain combines TRBV6-4 with TRBJ1-1, with D maybe TRBD1 (5 bases). The CDR3 extends over 13 amino acids. V lost 6 bases and J lost 1, with 9 bases in between. Germline CDR1 is MRHNA and CDR2 is SNTAGT.

This chain connects TRBV13 to TRBJ2-5; possibly TRBD2 for D (5 bases). The CDR3 extends over 16 amino acids. V dropped 6 bases and J dropped 2 bases, with 19 bases sitting between them. Per germline, CDR1 PRHDT and CDR2 FYEKMQ (reference sequence). CDR3 nucleotide sequence: TGTGCCAGCAGACTAAGCCCCCTGGGAGCACAAGAGACCCAGTACTTC. As protein: CASRLSPLGAQETQYF.

J is TRBJ2-7 and V is TRBV18; D perhaps matches TRBD1 (5 bases). The CDR3 spans 14 residues. The germline V and J ends were trimmed by 3 bases and 7 bases, with 16 bases remaining between them. Per the germline V gene, CDR1 is KGHSH and CDR2 is LQKENI. CDR3 bases: TGTGCCAGCTCACCGTTGACAGAAGCCGGGGAGCAGTACTTC. Translating gives CASSPLTEAGEQYF.